The 11 T cell receptor beta chains below were found in one sample sequenced in a study of blood T cell repertoires in COVID-19. Produced via immunoSEQ multiplex PCR; TCRdb's table is partial and in-frame only. The data contain around 200,000 clones, 86% of them singletons. Sequencing was performed on PBMCs or T cells enriched from blood (not recorded which). All receptors derive from a man between 40 and 49 years old with acute COVID-19.

The chain combines TRBV6-2 or TRBV6-3 with TRBJ2-5, with no clear D. Per the germline V gene, CDR1 is MNHEY and CDR2 is SVGEGT. This CDR3 is 14 amino acids long. Trimming cost V 5 bases and J 0 bases, with 10 bases left between them. CDR3 protein: CASSISGYQETQYF. CDR3 DNA: TGTGCCAGCAGTATCTCCGGGTACCAAGAGACCCAGTACTTC.

This clone has a handful of counts. This chain joins TRBV28 and TRBJ1-1; D possibly corresponds to TRBD1 (5 bases). The CDR3 sequence is 15 residues long. CDR1 is MDHEN and CDR2 is SYDVKM in the germline V gene. V dropped 6 bases and J dropped 7 bases, with 21 bases sitting between them. CDR3 in DNA: TGTGCCAGCAGCACCTCCTGGGGGGGTAAAAATGAAGCTTTCTTT. Protein sequence: CASSTSWGGKNEAFF.

The genes are TRBV2 and TRBJ2-1, with D perhaps matching TRBD2 (6 bases). The CDR3 extends over 14 amino acids. V lost 2 bases to trimming and J lost 6 bases, with 11 bases between them. Germline values: CDR1 SNHLY, CDR2 FYNNEI. This CDR3 is CASSEPLAPNEQFF. CDR3 bases: TGTGCCAGCAGTGAACCACTAGCCCCCAATGAGCAGTTCTTC. The entire variable domain, with the rest obtained from reference TRBV2 and TRBJ2-1, is as follows: EPEVTQTPSHQVTQMGQEVILRCVPISNHLYFYWYRQILGQKVEFLVSFYNNEISEKSEIFDDQFSVERPDGSNFTLKIRSTKLEDSAMYFCASSEPLAPNEQFFGPGTRLTVL.

V usage is TRBV6-5 and J usage is TRBJ1-1, with D possibly matching TRBD1 (6 bases). Germline V CDR1 and CDR2: MNHEY, SVGAGI. The CDR3 is 13 amino acids. The V and J ends lost 5 bases and 7 bases respectively, with 14 bases between them. CDR3 loop: CASSKQGYREAFF. The CDR3 coding sequence is TGTGCCAGCAGTAAACAGGGATATCGTGAAGCTTTCTTT.

The chain couples TRBV5-1 to TRBJ1-3; weak D call: TRBD1 (5 bases). V was cut by 6 bases and J by 0 bases, with 10 bases left in between. CDR3 size: 14 residues. The germline V gene has CDR1 SGHRS and CDR2 YFSETQ. DNA of the CDR3: TGCGCCAGCACGGGGGGTAGCTCTGGAAACACCATATATTTT. This gives the protein CASTGGSSGNTIYF.

V is TRBV3-1 (or the pseudogene TRBV3-2) and J is TRBJ1-3; D call uncertain. CDR3 length: 14 amino acids. CDR1 is LGHDT, CDR2 YNNKEL, per germline (reference sequence). The germline V and J ends were trimmed by 1 base and 4 bases, with 8 bases remaining between them. DNA of the CDR3: TGTGCCAGCAGCCAAGGGTCGCGGGGAAACACCATATATTTT. Its translation: CASSQGSRGNTIYF.

The genes are TRBV4-1 and TRBJ2-1, with a possible D match to TRBD2 (6 bases). The germline CDR1 and CDR2 sequences are MGHRA and YSYEKL. The CDR3 is made up of 16 amino acids. Trimming stripped 0 bases from V and 6 bases from J, with 15 bases between. The CDR3 protein is CASSQEVGARGNEQFF. The CDR3 DNA is TGCGCCAGCAGCCAAGAAGTAGGGGCGCGGGGCAATGAGCAGTTCTTC.

CDR3 residues: CASSDEGAINYGYTF. DNA for the CDR3: TGTGCCAGCAGTGATGAGGGTGCGATTAACTATGGCTACACCTTC. The gene calls are TRBV6-1 and TRBJ1-2; D is unclear. The CDR3 length is 15 residues. Trimming took off 3 bases at V and 1 base at J, with 12 bases between the two ends. Per the germline V gene, CDR1 is MNHNS and CDR2 is SASEGT.

This clone was seen only a few times. One end of the junction is discordant with germline, which a read error may explain. The chain couples TRBV4-1 to TRBJ1-6; D not resolved. The CDR3 runs to 15 residues. CDR1 MGHRA and CDR2 YSYEKL come from the germline V gene. Here the CDR3 DNA reads TGCGCCAGCTGCCAGACTCTCCAGCATGGTTCACCCCTCCACTTT. It is translated as CASCQTLQHGSPLHF.

This chain links TRBV9 with TRBJ1-5, with 9 positions matching TRBD1. V gave up 7 bases and J gave up 4 bases; unmatched junction bases: 6. Germline V lookup: CDR1 SGDLS, CDR2 YYNGEE. CDR3 length: 14 residues. CDR3 DNA sequence: TGTGCCAGCTCGGGACAGGGACTTAATCAGCCCCAGCATTTT. It yields the protein CASSGQGLNQPQHF.

This clone was found once. V and J are TRBV30 and TRBJ2-3; D remains unclear. Germline CDR1 GTSNPN, CDR2 SVGIG (reference sequence). Trimming stripped 3 bases from V and 6 bases from J, with 13 bases between. This CDR3 has 13 amino acids. CDR3 bases: TGTGCCTGGAGCAGCTTCAGCGAGGATACGCAGTATTTT. Encoded protein: CAWSSFSEDTQYF.